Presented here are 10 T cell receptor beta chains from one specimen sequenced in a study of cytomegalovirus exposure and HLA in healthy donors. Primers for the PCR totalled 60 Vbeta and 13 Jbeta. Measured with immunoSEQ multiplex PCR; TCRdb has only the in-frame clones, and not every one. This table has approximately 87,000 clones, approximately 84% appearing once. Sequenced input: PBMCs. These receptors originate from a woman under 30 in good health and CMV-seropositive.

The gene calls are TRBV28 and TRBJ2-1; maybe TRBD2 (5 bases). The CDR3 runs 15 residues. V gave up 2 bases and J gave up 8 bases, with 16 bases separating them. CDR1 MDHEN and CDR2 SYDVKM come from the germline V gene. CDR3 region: CASSLPLEGKDEQFF. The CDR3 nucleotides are TGTGCCAGCAGTTTACCCCTAGAGGGAAAGGATGAGCAGTTCTTC.

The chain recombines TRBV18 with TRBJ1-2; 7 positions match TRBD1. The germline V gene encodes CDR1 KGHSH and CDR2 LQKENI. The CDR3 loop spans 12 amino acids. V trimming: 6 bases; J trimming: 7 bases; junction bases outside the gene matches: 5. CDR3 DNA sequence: TGTGCCAGCTCGCCGGGACAGAGTGGCTACACCTTC. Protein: CASSPGQSGYTF.

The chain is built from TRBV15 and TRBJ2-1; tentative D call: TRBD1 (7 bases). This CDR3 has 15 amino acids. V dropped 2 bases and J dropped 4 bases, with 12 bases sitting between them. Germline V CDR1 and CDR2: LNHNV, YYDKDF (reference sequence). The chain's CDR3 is CATSRQGGRYNEQFF. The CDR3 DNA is TGTGCCACCAGCAGACAGGGGGGACGGTACAATGAGCAGTTCTTC. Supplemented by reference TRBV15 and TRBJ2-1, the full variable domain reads DAMVIQNPRYQVTQFGKPVTLSCSQTLNHNVMYWYQQKSSQAPKLLFHYYDKDFNNEADTPDNFQSRRPNTSFCFLDIRSPGLGDTAMYLCATSRQGGRYNEQFFGPGTRLTVL.

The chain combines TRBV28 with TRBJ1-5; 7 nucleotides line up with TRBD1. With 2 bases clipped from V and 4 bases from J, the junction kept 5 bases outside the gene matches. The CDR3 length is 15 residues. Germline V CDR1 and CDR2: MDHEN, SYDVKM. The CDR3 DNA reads TGTGCCAGCAGTTTAAGGGGGCAGGGAAATCAGCCCCAGCATTTT. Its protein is CASSLRGQGNQPQHF. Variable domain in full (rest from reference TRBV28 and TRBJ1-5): DVKVTQSSRYLVKRTGEKVFLECVQDMDHENMFWYRQDPGLGLRLIYFSYDVKMKEKGDIPEGYSVSREKKERFSLILESASTNQTSMYLCASSLRGQGNQPQHFGDGTRLSIL.

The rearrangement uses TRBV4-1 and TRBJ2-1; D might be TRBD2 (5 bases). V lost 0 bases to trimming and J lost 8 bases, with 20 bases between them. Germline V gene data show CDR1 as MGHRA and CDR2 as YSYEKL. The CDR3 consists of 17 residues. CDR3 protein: CASSQDPGLSGWDEQFF. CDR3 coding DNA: TGCGCCAGCAGCCAAGATCCTGGGCTCTCGGGGTGGGATGAGCAGTTCTTC.

The CDR3 reads CASSGQGDTQYF. DNA of the CDR3: TGTGCCAGCAGCGGACAGGGCGATACGCAGTATTTT. This sequence joins TRBV2 and TRBJ2-3, with 8 bases matching TRBD1. Germline loops: CDR1 SNHLY, CDR2 FYNNEI. The CDR3 is 12 amino acids. Unmatched junction bases numbered 2, after V lost 6 bases and J lost 6 bases. The variable domain in full, completed from reference TRBV2 and TRBJ2-3, reads EPEVTQTPSHQVTQMGQEVILRCVPISNHLYFYWYRQILGQKVEFLVSFYNNEISEKSEIFDDQFSVERPDGSNFTLKIRSTKLEDSAMYFCASSGQGDTQYFGPGTRLTVL.

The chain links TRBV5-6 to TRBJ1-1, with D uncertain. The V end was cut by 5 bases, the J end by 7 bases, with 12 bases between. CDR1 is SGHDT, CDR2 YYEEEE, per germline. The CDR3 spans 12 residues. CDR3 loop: CASRTVAGEAFF. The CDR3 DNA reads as TGTGCCAGCAGGACGGTGGCGGGTGAAGCTTTCTTT.

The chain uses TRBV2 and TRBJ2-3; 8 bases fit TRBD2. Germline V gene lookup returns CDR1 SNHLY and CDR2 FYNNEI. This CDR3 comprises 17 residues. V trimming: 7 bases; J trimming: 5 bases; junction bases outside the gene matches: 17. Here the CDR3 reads CASIGGIAGRTRDTQYF. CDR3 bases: TGTGCCAGCATAGGAGGGATAGCGGGAAGAACAAGAGATACGCAGTATTTT. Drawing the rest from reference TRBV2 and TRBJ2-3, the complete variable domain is EPEVTQTPSHQVTQMGQEVILRCVPISNHLYFYWYRQILGQKVEFLVSFYNNEISEKSEIFDDQFSVERPDGSNFTLKIRSTKLEDSAMYFCASIGGIAGRTRDTQYFGPGTRLTVL.

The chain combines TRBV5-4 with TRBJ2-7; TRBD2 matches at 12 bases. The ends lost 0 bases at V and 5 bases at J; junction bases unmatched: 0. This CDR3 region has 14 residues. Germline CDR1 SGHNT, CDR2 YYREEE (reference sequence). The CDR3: CASSLGLAGDEQYF. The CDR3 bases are TGTGCCAGCAGCTTGGGACTAGCGGGAGACGAGCAGTACTTC.

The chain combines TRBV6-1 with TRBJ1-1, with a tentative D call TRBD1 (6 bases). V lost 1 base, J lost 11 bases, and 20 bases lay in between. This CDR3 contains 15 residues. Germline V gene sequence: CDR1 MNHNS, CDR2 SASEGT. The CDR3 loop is CASSEEGVGGKGAFF. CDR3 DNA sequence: TGTGCCAGCAGTGAAGAGGGGGTTGGAGGAAAGGGCGCTTTCTTT.